Detailed here is one TCR beta chain. What it recognizes is unknown. After removal of 3 bases from V and 0 bases from J, the junction contained 3 bases not matched to a gene. The CDR3 covers 15 residues. Germline V gene data show CDR1 as GTSNPN and CDR2 as SVGIG (reference sequence). DNA at around 200 ng, tens of thousands of T cell genomes, went into sorted-subset replicate PCRs. Authors' processing steps: Junction-only immunoSEQ data arrived without quality scores, meaning filtering differed. Data came from immunoSEQ multiplex PCR; TCRdb stores just in-frame clones and leaves some out. D and trimming come from the DNA, and the V and J calls and clone size come from that table. The sample carries millions of clones, 95% recorded once. The sample is drawn from a study of shared clonotypes between healthy human individuals. Study conclusions and caveats: Donors were few, which limited the genetic and exposure-history diversity represented. Shared clonotypes: roughly 4.7% naive CD4, about 4% naive CD8, 2.3% memory CD4, more than 0.3% memory CD8.

This TCR was sampled from a man between 18 and 35 years old in good health. The specimen sequenced was naive CD4+ T cells sorted from blood. Subset denoted: CD45RA+ positively selected. The J gene is TRBJ2-2, the V gene TRBV30, with 8 bases identical to TRBD1. The CDR3 region has the DNA TGTGCCTGGAGGACGGACAGGGCGAACACCGGGGAGCTGTTTTTT. Amino acid sequence: CAWRTDRANTGELFF.